One sample yielded the 10 T cell receptor beta chains listed below, sequenced in a study of shared clonotypes between healthy human individuals (dated by TCRdb to the early 2020s). Preparation of the library involved the immunoSEQ multiplex PCR assay. The clones in this table, taken by TCRdb from immuneACCESS, are in-frame only. Not every clone is retained; where verified, under half of the shortfall comes from an unresolved V gene, and the cause of the rest is unknown. Present in this sample are about 2 million clones, 95% of which were seen just once. About 0.13% of the sample rests with the top ten. Input material: naive CD4+ T cells sorted from blood. The cell subset or site label on this specimen signifies: CD45RA+ positively selected. These receptors all stem from a man younger than 35 in good health.

Written as DNA, the CDR3 is TGCGCCAGCAGCCTACAGGGAGAGTACTACGAGCAGTACTTC. Its protein is CASSLQGEYYEQYF. The chain carries TRBV5-1 and TRBJ2-7, with a weak D call TRBD1 (6 bases). The length of the CDR3 is 14 residues. V lost 4 bases and J lost 3, with 14 bases in between. Germline V gene lookup returns CDR1 SGHRS and CDR2 YFSETQ.

This clone was picked up one time. The genes are TRBV10-2 and TRBJ1-3; D unclear. This CDR3 region has 16 residues. V was cut by 0 bases and J by 4 bases, with 13 bases left in between. Looked up from germline, CDR1 is WSHSY and CDR2 is SAAADI. The chain's CDR3 is CASSESQRVRGNTIYF. The CDR3 DNA reads TGCGCCAGCAGTGAGTCGCAAAGGGTGCGGGGAAACACCATATATTTT.

The genes are TRBV7-2 and TRBJ2-7, with D unresolved. Germline lookup yields CDR1 SGHTA and CDR2 FQGNSA. CDR3 length: 12 residues. V was pared by 3 bases and J by 4 bases, with 7 bases between. CDR3: CASSFTAYEQYF. DNA for the CDR3: TGTGCCAGCAGCTTCACAGCATACGAGCAGTACTTC.

The chain employs TRBV28 and TRBJ2-7; D not certain. The CDR3 has 13 amino acids. V lost 7 bases to trimming and J lost 1 base, with 11 bases between them. From germline, CDR1 is MDHEN and CDR2 SYDVKM. DNA for the CDR3: TGTGCCAGCATTTCAAGGCAGTCCTACGAGCAGTACTTC. Its protein is CASISRQSYEQYF.

This clone was observed a single time. The chain's CDR3 is CATSRDRGAYEQYF. CDR3 DNA: TGTGCCACCAGCAGGGACAGGGGTGCCTACGAGCAGTACTTC. This chain connects TRBV15 to TRBJ2-7; 9 bases are shared with TRBD1. This CDR3 has 14 amino acids. The germline V gene has CDR1 LNHNV and CDR2 YYDKDF (reference sequence). The V and J ends lost 3 bases and 2 bases, in that order; junction bases with no gene match: 2.

The J gene is TRBJ2-5, the V gene TRBV28, with a possible D match to TRBD2 (6 bases). Between the trimmed V and J ends, which lost 5 bases and 4 bases, there was a span of 14 bases. Germline CDR1 MDHEN, CDR2 SYDVKM. The length of the CDR3 is 14 residues. CDR3 sequence: CASSPGLPAETQYF. DNA of the CDR3: TGTGCCAGCAGTCCAGGACTACCTGCAGAGACCCAGTACTTC.

This clone appeared a single time. V and J are TRBV2 and TRBJ1-4; 9 bases are a match to TRBD1. Trimming at V came to 6 bases and at J to 5 bases, leaving 4 bases not matched to a gene. The CDR3 sequence is 14 residues long. CDR1 and CDR2 from the germline V gene are SNHLY and FYNNEI. The CDR3 protein is CASRSGTGNEKLFF. CDR3 DNA: TGTGCCAGCAGGTCCGGGACAGGGAATGAAAAACTGTTTTTT.

V and J are TRBV7-3 and TRBJ1-1; D not resolved. V lost 6 bases and J lost 4, with 12 bases in between. Germline CDR1 is SGHTA and CDR2 is FQGTGA. The CDR3 is 13 residues long. Here the CDR3 reads CASSSERTTEAFF. The CDR3 DNA is TGTGCCAGCAGTAGCGAGAGGACCACTGAAGCTTTCTTT.

As concerns this clone: The same CDR3 can be traced to other DNA sequences in this sample. The chain links TRBV6-6 to TRBJ2-7, with D perhaps TRBD2 (5 bases). Between the trimmed V and J ends, which lost 8 bases and 4 bases, there was a span of 12 bases. From germline, CDR1 is MNHNY and CDR2 SVGAGI (reference sequence). This CDR3 is 12 amino acids long. The CDR3 reads CASRRGLYEQYF. CDR3 DNA sequence: TGTGCCAGCCGTCGGGGATTATACGAGCAGTACTTC.

This chain links TRBV10-3 with TRBJ1-1; the D is unclear. CDR1 is ENHRY and CDR2 is SYGVKD in the germline V gene. Trimming took off 2 bases at V and 6 bases at J, with 10 bases between the two ends. CDR3 length: 13 residues. The CDR3, as DNA: TGTGCCATCAGTGAGCGGGCAATCCCTGAAGCTTTCTTT. Translated: CAISERAIPEAFF.